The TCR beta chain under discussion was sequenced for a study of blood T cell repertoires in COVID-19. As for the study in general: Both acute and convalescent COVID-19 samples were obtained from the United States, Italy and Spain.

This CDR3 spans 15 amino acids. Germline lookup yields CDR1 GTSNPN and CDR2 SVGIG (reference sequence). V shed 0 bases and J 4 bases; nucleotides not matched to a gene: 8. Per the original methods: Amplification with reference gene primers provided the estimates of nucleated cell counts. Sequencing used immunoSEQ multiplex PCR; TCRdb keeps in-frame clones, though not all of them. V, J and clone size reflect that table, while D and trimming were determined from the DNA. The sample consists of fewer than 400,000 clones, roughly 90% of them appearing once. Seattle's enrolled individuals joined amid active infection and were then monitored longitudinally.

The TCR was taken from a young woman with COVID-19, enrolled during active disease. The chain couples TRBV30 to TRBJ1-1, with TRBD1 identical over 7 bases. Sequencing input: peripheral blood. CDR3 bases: TGTGCCTGGAGTGTACCCAGGGGGGTAAGCACTGAAGCTTTCTTT. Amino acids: CAWSVPRGVSTEAFF.